The 26 T cell receptor beta chains given below trace back to one sample, sequenced in a study of blood T cell repertoires in COVID-19. Profiling relied on immunoSEQ multiplex PCR, and the TCRdb table lists in-frame clones only, not all of them. Seen here are some 140,000 clones, roughly four fifths observed once, and the top ten hold under 20%. Material for sequencing was PBMCs or T cells enriched from blood (not recorded which). Receptors were obtained from a man younger than 40 who had recovered from COVID-19.

This chain joins TRBV2 and TRBJ2-7; 9 bases are shared with TRBD1. CDR3 length: 18 residues. Germline V gene sequence: CDR1 SNHLY, CDR2 FYNNEI. The J segment lost 1 base and the V segment lost 4 bases, leaving 14 bases of the junction unmatched. The CDR3 coding sequence is TGTGCCAGCAGTGTCGCTCTTCGCCGGGACAGGGAGTCCTACGAGCAGTACGTC. Protein sequence: CASSVALRRDRESYEQYV.

This rearrangement joins TRBV14 to TRBJ2-3, with 7 nucleotides matching TRBD1. The ends lost 1 base at V and 6 bases at J; junction bases unmatched: 13. Germline values: CDR1 SGHDN, CDR2 FVKESK. This CDR3 has 17 residues. CDR3 bases: TGTGCCAGCAGCCAAGGGGAGTCGGGACAGCGATGGGATACGCAGTATTTT. Translated, it gives CASSQGESGQRWDTQYF. The full variable domain, rest sourced from reference TRBV14 and TRBJ2-3, is EAGVTQFPSHSVIEKGQTVTLRCDPISGHDNLYWYRRVMGKEIKFLLHFVKESKQDESGMPNNRFLAERTGGTYSTLKVQPAELEDSGVYFCASSQGESGQRWDTQYFGPGTRLTVL.

This chain uses TRBV5-1 with TRBJ2-7; 11 positions match TRBD1. The CDR3 sequence is 15 residues long. V gave up 2 bases and J gave up 4 bases; unmatched junction bases: 5. CDR1 is SGHRS, CDR2 YFSETQ, per germline. The CDR3 loop is CASSFGQGANYEQYF. CDR3 bases: TGCGCCAGCAGCTTCGGACAGGGGGCGAATTACGAGCAGTACTTC.

This chain joins TRBV27 and TRBJ2-1; D unresolved. The germline gives CDR1 MNHEY, CDR2 SMNVEV (reference sequence). This CDR3 has 13 amino acids. Trimming cost V 2 bases and J 3 bases, with 5 bases left between them. CDR3 nucleotide sequence: TGTGCCAGCAGTTTAGCCGGCTACAATGAGCAGTTCTTC. Residues: CASSLAGYNEQFF.

V and J are TRBV15 and TRBJ2-5; possible D gene TRBD2, 7 bases. Germline loops: CDR1 LNHNV, CDR2 YYDKDF (reference sequence). The CDR3 covers 16 residues. Trimming pared 3 bases from V and 5 bases from J, leaving 19 bases between. DNA for the CDR3: TGTGCCACCAGCAGTGGGGGGCTAGCGGCCTACGAGACCCAGTACTTC. Protein: CATSSGGLAAYETQYF.

This rearrangement joins TRBV3-1 (or the pseudogene TRBV3-2) to TRBJ2-6; tentatively, D is TRBD1 (6 bases). V gave up 4 bases and J gave up 1 base, with 14 bases separating them. The germline V gene encodes CDR1 LGHDT and CDR2 YNNKEL (reference sequence). The CDR3 is 17 residues long. The CDR3 here is CASSLGQRPSGANVLTF. The CDR3 DNA reads TGTGCCAGCAGCCTAGGACAGCGACCTTCTGGGGCCAACGTCCTGACTTTC.

The chain couples TRBV4-1 to TRBJ2-2; D is uncertain. V was cut by 2 bases and J by 1 base, with 11 bases left in between. Germline V gene lookup returns CDR1 MGHRA and CDR2 YSYEKL. The CDR3 runs 16 residues. This CDR3 reads CASSQQNLMNTGELFF. In nucleotides, the CDR3 is TGCGCCAGCAGCCAACAGAACCTCATGAACACCGGGGAGCTGTTTTTT.

The chain combines TRBV4-1 with TRBJ1-1, with D possibly matching TRBD1 (6 bases). Deletions cut 9 bases from V and 0 bases from J, with 14 bases between. Per germline, CDR1 MGHRA and CDR2 YSYEKL. The CDR3 sequence is 14 residues long. The CDR3 is CARSRGGLNTEAFF. CDR3 nucleotide sequence: TGCGCCAGGAGTAGGGGGGGGTTGAACACTGAAGCTTTCTTT.

The rearrangement joins TRBV9 to TRBJ1-1; weak D call: TRBD1 (6 bases). Per the germline V gene, CDR1 is SGDLS and CDR2 is YYNGEE. The CDR3 consists of 14 residues. V shed 0 bases and J shed 7 bases, with 13 bases lying between them. CDR3 nucleotides: TGTGCCAGCAGCGTAGATTCAGGGGCGGTTGAAGCTTTCTTT. This codes for CASSVDSGAVEAFF.

This chain links TRBV6-5 with TRBJ2-7; TRBD2 aligns across 9 bases. With V trimmed by 0 bases and J by 6 bases, 9 bases remained unmatched. In germline, CDR1 is MNHEY, CDR2 SVGAGI. The CDR3 is made up of 16 amino acids. This CDR3 reads CASSYSRREGLGEQYF. As DNA, the CDR3 is TGTGCCAGCAGTTACTCTCGGCGGGAGGGTTTAGGCGAGCAGTACTTC.

CDR3 sequence (DNA): TGCGCCAGCAGCTCTTTATTATACACAGATACGCAGTATTTT. As protein: CASSSLLYTDTQYF. The chain combines TRBV5-1 with TRBJ2-3, with unresolved D. CDR3 size: 14 residues. V was shortened by 3 bases and J by 2 bases, with 10 bases between the two germline ends. The germline V gene has CDR1 SGHRS and CDR2 YFSETQ.

This clone was detected only once. The rearrangement links TRBV7-2 to TRBJ2-1, with TRBD2 identical over 7 bases. The V and J ends lost 5 bases and 4 bases, in that order; junction bases with no gene match: 5. Germline V gives CDR1 SGHTA, CDR2 FQGNSA. This CDR3 region has 14 residues. CDR3 amino acids: CASSAGLLYNEQFF. The CDR3 DNA reads TGTGCCAGCAGCGCGGGACTACTGTACAATGAGCAGTTCTTC.

The chain has TRBV7-8 and TRBJ1-5; 7 bases are a match to TRBD1. With 5 bases clipped from V and 3 bases from J, the junction kept 4 bases outside the gene matches. The CDR3 sequence is 14 residues long. Germline V lookup: CDR1 SGHVS, CDR2 FQNEAQ. As DNA, the CDR3 is TGTGCCAGCAGCCGGGACAGTAACAATCAGCCCCAGCATTTT. This sequence encodes CASSRDSNNQPQHF.

This sequence joins TRBV4-1 and TRBJ1-1; 9 nucleotides align to TRBD1. The germline CDR1 and CDR2 sequences are MGHRA and YSYEKL. With 4 bases clipped from V and 5 bases from J, the junction kept 8 bases outside the gene matches. CDR3 length: 15 residues. Here the CDR3 DNA reads TGCGCCAGCAGCCTACCGGGACAGGGTGGGACTGAAGCTTTCTTT. Its translation is CASSLPGQGGTEAFF.

The V call is TRBV28, the J call TRBJ1-5, with D perhaps matching TRBD1 (5 bases). V gave up 9 bases and J gave up 4 bases, with 16 bases separating them. The CDR3 runs 14 residues. Germline CDR1 is MDHEN and CDR2 is SYDVKM. This chain's CDR3 is CASARGLQNQPQHF. CDR3 DNA: TGTGCCAGTGCTAGGGGTTTACAGAATCAGCCCCAGCATTTT.

This clone occurred once. The chain is built from TRBV6-2 or TRBV6-3 and TRBJ2-3; 9 bases agree with TRBD1. CDR3 size: 16 residues. The germline V gene encodes CDR1 MNHEY and CDR2 SVGEGT. The junction had 5 bases not matched to a gene; V was cut back by 2 bases and J by 2 bases. In nucleotides, the CDR3 is TGTGCCAGCAGTTACGGGGACAGGGAGGCCACAGATACGCAGTATTTT. Amino acid sequence: CASSYGDREATDTQYF.

The chain links TRBV28 to TRBJ2-1; 11 positions agree with TRBD2. Germline V gene data show CDR1 as MDHEN and CDR2 as SYDVKM. The CDR3 is made up of 17 amino acids. The V gene end was trimmed by 4 bases and the J gene end by 0 bases; junction bases not matched to a gene: 5. The CDR3 DNA follows: TGTGCCAGCAGTTCCGAAACTAGCGGGAGCTCCTACAATGAGCAGTTCTTC. Translating it yields CASSSETSGSSYNEQFF.

This chain connects TRBV7-9 to TRBJ2-7; 14 positions match TRBD2. The germline CDR1 and CDR2 sequences are SEHNR and FQNEAQ (reference sequence). J was trimmed by 0 bases and V by 5 bases; bases with no gene match: 3. The CDR3 contains 16 residues. The CDR3 loop is CASSLGTSGSSYEQYF. CDR3 in DNA: TGTGCCAGCAGCCTCGGGACTAGCGGGAGCTCCTACGAGCAGTACTTC.

Only a few counts were recorded for this clone. V and J are TRBV2 and TRBJ1-2, with a weak D call TRBD1 (5 bases). The CDR3 sequence is 15 residues long. CDR1 and CDR2 (germline): SNHLY, FYNNEI. V was trimmed by 6 bases and J by 5 bases, leaving 19 bases between them. The CDR3 loop reads CASSKTGVPSYGYTF. The CDR3 bases are TGTGCCAGCAGCAAAACAGGAGTACCCTCATATGGCTACACCTTC.

The chain recombines TRBV14 with TRBJ2-5; 7 bases line up with TRBD1. CDR1 and CDR2 (germline): SGHDN, FVKESK. J lost 5 bases, V lost 1 base, and 7 bases had no gene match. CDR3 size: 15 residues. The CDR3: CASSQARARGETQYF. The CDR3 DNA sequence: TGTGCCAGCAGCCAAGCCAGGGCCAGGGGGGAGACCCAGTACTTC.

The J gene is TRBJ1-6, the V gene TRBV6-5, with D unclear. The V end lost 8 bases, the J end lost 0 bases, and 11 bases lay between the germline ends. The CDR3 extends over 15 amino acids. The germline V gene has CDR1 MNHEY and CDR2 SVGAGI. CDR3 nucleotide sequence: TGTGCCAGCCTGCAGTGGAGCTCCTATAATTCACCCCTCCACTTT. This translates into CASLQWSSYNSPLHF.

This clone was observed a single time. The chain is built from TRBV6-5 and TRBJ2-5; 7 bases are shared with TRBD2. Per the germline V gene, CDR1 is MNHEY and CDR2 is SVGAGI. The CDR3 is 13 residues long. V lost 10 bases and J lost 5; bases outside the gene matches: 10. Here the CDR3 reads CATLGGFGETQYF. DNA for the CDR3: TGTGCCACCTTGGGAGGGTTCGGTGAGACCCAGTACTTC.

The chain uses TRBV19 and TRBJ1-2, with TRBD1 matching over 7 bases. V lost 5 bases and J lost 3; bases outside the gene matches: 9. The germline CDR1 and CDR2 sequences are LNHDA and SQIVND (reference sequence). This CDR3 has 15 amino acids. CDR3 nucleotides: TGTGCCAGTAGTGCCGGGGCCAGGGGGGACTATGGCTACACCTTC. Its protein product is CASSAGARGDYGYTF.

The chain has TRBV5-6 and TRBJ1-6, with D possibly matching TRBD1 (6 bases). V was trimmed by 4 bases and J by 4 bases, leaving 9 bases between them. Germline lookup yields CDR1 SGHDT and CDR2 YYEEEE. The CDR3 sequence is 14 residues long. The CDR3 reads CASSVDSYNSPLHF. The CDR3 DNA reads TGTGCCAGCAGCGTGGACAGTTATAATTCACCCCTCCACTTT.

The V gene is TRBV5-6, the J gene TRBJ2-3; TRBD2 matches at 8 bases. Germline CDR1 is SGHDT and CDR2 is YYEEEE. The CDR3 covers 18 residues. V lost 5 bases and J lost 2; bases outside the gene matches: 16. The CDR3 is CASRWWEAGEADTDTQYF. The CDR3 DNA reads TGTGCCAGCAGGTGGTGGGAAGCGGGAGAAGCCGACACAGATACGCAGTATTTT.

This clone was counted only a few times. This chain uses TRBV14 with TRBJ1-1; D is uncertain. V was clipped by 5 bases and J by 3 bases, with 13 bases between them. The CDR3 has 14 residues. Germline CDR1 SGHDN, CDR2 FVKESK. The CDR3 DNA reads as TGTGCCAGCAGCTCCACGGCGGGCTACACTGAAGCTTTCTTT. It specifies CASSSTAGYTEAFF.